These 25 T cell receptor beta chains originate from one sample sequenced in a study of T cells after yellow fever vaccination. TCRdb re-called the 5' RACE reads with MiXCR, one entry per CDR3 protein. Among fewer than 350,000 distinct CDR3 sequences listed, 8.5% to 9% were seen once. Material: PBMCs, obtained on the day of the first yellow fever vaccination. These TCRs come from a man aged 18-30 years who received the YFV17D yellow fever vaccine.

This chain links TRBV3-1 with TRBJ2-1; TRBD2 aligns across 11 bases. CDR1 and CDR2 (germline): LGHDT, YNNKEL (reference sequence). With V trimmed by 1 base and J by 9 bases, 5 bases remained unmatched. This CDR3 spans 15 amino acids. Written as DNA, the CDR3 is TGTGCCAGCAGCCAAGGACAACTAGCGGGGGTTGAGCAGTTCTTC. Translation: CASSQGQLAGVEQFF.

This clonotype was seen only a few times. The chain couples TRBV29-1 to TRBJ1-1; 7 bases align to TRBD1. V was clipped by 7 bases and J by 6 bases; unmatched bases: 8. Germline CDR1 reads SQVTM; CDR2 reads ANQGSEA. CDR3 length: 12 residues. The CDR3 sequence: CSARRGGSEAFF. Written as DNA, the CDR3 is TGCAGCGCCCGCAGGGGGGGATCTGAAGCTTTCTTT.

This clonotype has only a few counts. The chain employs TRBV12-3 or TRBV12-4 and TRBJ2-7, with a weak D call TRBD2 (6 bases). V was pared by 1 base and J by 9 bases, with 13 bases between. The CDR3 is made up of 13 amino acids. CDR3: CASSLGGAAWQYF. Here the CDR3 DNA reads TGTGCCAGCAGTTTAGGCGGGGCGGCTTGGCAGTACTTC.

The CDR3 region is CASRSRTGFNEQFF. In DNA form, the CDR3 reads TGTGCCAGCCGAAGCCGGACAGGGTTCAATGAGCAGTTCTTC. The rearrangement joins TRBV7-8 to TRBJ2-1; 8 nucleotides line up with TRBD1. The CDR3 covers 14 residues. The germline V gene encodes CDR1 SGHVS and CDR2 FQNEAQ. J was trimmed by 6 bases and V by 8 bases; bases with no gene match: 9.

This clonotype has more than one count but fewer than ten. The rearrangement uses TRBV10-3 and TRBJ1-1, with 9 bases identical to TRBD1. The trim removed 11 bases at V and 0 bases at J, leaving 1 base unmatched. CDR1 and CDR2 (germline): ENHRY, SYGVKD. The CDR3 sequence is 12 residues long. The DNA for the CDR3 is TGTGCCGGACAGGGGATGAACACTGAAGCTTTCTTT. This gives the protein CAGQGMNTEAFF.

This clonotype was observed many times. V is TRBV4-3 and J is TRBJ2-1; D possibly matches TRBD1 or TRBD2 (5 bases each). Trimming removed 6 bases at V and 2 bases at J, with 14 bases between. Per germline, CDR1 LGHNA and CDR2 YSLEER. The CDR3 runs 15 residues. CDR3 loop: CASSGTGLTYNEQFF. CDR3 in DNA: TGCGCCAGCAGTGGAACAGGACTGACCTACAATGAGCAGTTCTTC.

This clonotype was seen at least ten times. V usage is TRBV5-4 and J usage is TRBJ1-3, with D tentatively TRBD1 (6 bases). The germline V and J ends were trimmed by 4 bases and 4 bases, with 12 bases remaining between them. There are 14 residues in the CDR3. Germline values: CDR1 SGHNT, CDR2 YYREEE (reference sequence). CDR3 sequence reads: CASSRGTLGNTIYF. The CDR3 DNA reads TGTGCCAGCAGCCGCGGGACATTAGGAAACACCATATATTTT.

This clonotype was seen only a few times. The chain carries TRBV10-3 and TRBJ1-2; TRBD1 might be the D (5 bases). Germline assignment: CDR1 ENHRY and CDR2 SYGVKD. The V gene lost 6 bases and the J gene lost 3 bases, with 8 bases spanning the gap. This CDR3 spans 12 amino acids. The CDR3 protein is CAIRGTDYGYTF. The CDR3 coding sequence is TGTGCCATCAGAGGGACGGACTATGGCTACACCTTC.

The CDR3 coding sequence is TGTGCCAGCAGTCGAGGACGAGGCTTGGCTTTCTTT. It yields the protein CASSRGRGLAFF. The J gene is TRBJ1-1, the V gene TRBV12-3 or TRBV12-4; D gene unclear. The CDR3 covers 12 residues. V was shortened by 5 bases and J by 11 bases, with 15 bases between the two germline ends.

This clonotype was counted a few times. The chain uses TRBV5-1 and TRBJ2-1; 10 nucleotides match TRBD2. The CDR3 covers 16 residues. Trimming cost V 4 bases and J 4 bases; bases outside gene matches: 8. Germline lookup yields CDR1 SGHRS and CDR2 YFSETQ. This CDR3 reads CASSQASGGAYNEQFF. CDR3 in DNA: TGCGCCAGCAGCCAGGCTAGCGGGGGCGCATACAATGAGCAGTTCTTC.

The rearrangement joins TRBV7-2 to TRBJ1-2, with D tentatively TRBD1 (5 bases). V was clipped by 5 bases and J by 0 bases, with 13 bases between them. The CDR3 runs to 15 residues. Germline CDR1 is SGHTA and CDR2 is FQGNSA. The CDR3 DNA reads TGTGCCAGCAGCGCTCAGCCGGGGGCTAACTATGGCTACACCTTC. Its protein is CASSAQPGANYGYTF.

The chain recombines TRBV7-2 with TRBJ2-5, with 7 nucleotides matching TRBD2. The CDR3 runs 17 residues. V trimming: 1 base; J trimming: 3 bases; junction bases outside the gene matches: 11. CDR1 SGHTA and CDR2 FQGNSA come from the germline V gene. This CDR3 reads CASSLVQRAGRKETQYF. DNA for the CDR3: TGTGCCAGCAGCTTAGTTCAACGAGCGGGGAGGAAAGAGACCCAGTACTTC.

The sample holds a few counts of this clonotype. V gene TRBV28 combines with J gene TRBJ1-6; D gene uncertain. V dropped 2 bases and J dropped 4 bases, with 9 bases sitting between them. The CDR3 extends over 15 amino acids. Germline CDR1 is MDHEN and CDR2 is SYDVKM. CDR3 protein: CASSLRQAYNSPLHF. The DNA of the CDR3 is TGTGCCAGCAGTTTACGGCAGGCTTATAATTCACCCCTCCACTTT.

This clonotype was found many times. V usage is TRBV7-3 and J usage is TRBJ2-3, with D possibly TRBD2 on 6 matching bases. V lost 7 bases and J lost 2, with 10 bases in between. Germline values: CDR1 SGHTA, CDR2 FQGTGA. The length of the CDR3 is 13 residues. The CDR3 sequence is CASTGGNTDTQYF. For the CDR3, the DNA is TGTGCCAGCACTGGGGGGAACACAGATACGCAGTATTTT.

This clonotype was found a few times. The chain couples TRBV19 to TRBJ2-3, with 8 bases aligning to TRBD1. Germline values: CDR1 LNHDA, CDR2 SQIVND (reference sequence). The CDR3 is 15 amino acids. V lost 3 bases, J lost 1 base, and 3 bases stayed unmatched. The CDR3 sequence is CASSISGQGTDTQYF. The CDR3 DNA sequence: TGTGCCAGTAGTATCTCGGGACAGGGCACAGATACGCAGTATTTT. The full variable domain, its missing parts supplied by reference TRBV19 and TRBJ2-3, is DGGITQSPKYLFRKEGQNVTLSCEQNLNHDAMYWYRQDPGQGLRLIYYSQIVNDFQKGDIAEGYSVSREKKESFPLTVTSAQKNPTAFYLCASSISGQGTDTQYFGPGTRLTVL.

This clonotype occurred a few times. V and J are TRBV7-2 and TRBJ2-2; D remains ambiguous. V lost 0 bases and J 2 bases, leaving 13 bases between the germline ends. The CDR3 is made up of 17 amino acids. Germline V gives CDR1 SGHTA, CDR2 FQGNSA. Written as DNA, the CDR3 is TGTGCCAGCAGCTTAGCGAGAGAGAACACAAACACCGGGGAGCTGTTTTTT. Translation: CASSLARENTNTGELFF.

The rearrangement uses TRBV5-4 and TRBJ2-7; perhaps TRBD2 as D (5 bases). Germline V gene lookup returns CDR1 SGHNT and CDR2 YYREEE (reference sequence). V gave up 1 base and J gave up 5 bases, with 16 bases separating them. The length of the CDR3 is 15 residues. CDR3 residues: CASSLSSGYFDEQYF. DNA for the CDR3: TGTGCCAGCAGCTTGAGCTCGGGGTATTTCGACGAGCAGTACTTC. The complete variable domain, with remaining parts taken from reference TRBV5-4 and TRBJ2-7, reads ETGVTQSPTHLIKTRGQQVTLRCSSQSGHNTVSWYQQALGQGPQFIFQYYREEENGRGNFPPRFSGLQFPNYSSELNVNALELDDSALYLCASSLSSGYFDEQYFGPGTRLTVT.

The chain joins TRBV10-3 to TRBJ2-5; 13 nucleotides align to TRBD2. Germline V gene lookup returns CDR1 ENHRY and CDR2 SYGVKD. The CDR3 extends over 14 amino acids. After removal of 5 bases from V and 5 bases from J, the junction contained 2 bases not matched to a gene. The CDR3, as DNA: TGTGCCATCAGTACTAGCGGGGGGGTTGAGACCCAGTACTTC. Amino acids: CAISTSGGVETQYF.

A few counts support this clonotype. This chain joins TRBV7-2 and TRBJ1-4, with unresolved D. V was cut by 1 base and J by 7 bases, with 16 bases left in between. Germline V gives CDR1 SGHTA, CDR2 FQGNSA. This CDR3 contains 16 residues. CDR3 sequence reads: CASSLVGWTTGEKLFF. CDR3 sequence (DNA): TGTGCCAGCAGCTTAGTAGGGTGGACGACGGGTGAAAAACTGTTTTTT.

This clonotype was seen a few times. V and J are TRBV20-1 and TRBJ2-3; TRBD1 agrees at 7 bases. The CDR3 is 12 residues long. The germline gives CDR1 DFQATT, CDR2 SNEGSKA (reference sequence). J lost 6 bases, V lost 6 bases, and 6 bases had no gene match. This chain's CDR3 is CSARQGGDTQYF. In nucleotides, the CDR3 is TGCAGTGCGCGACAGGGTGGTGATACGCAGTATTTT.

A few counts support this clonotype. The V gene is TRBV7-9, the J gene TRBJ2-1; no definite D call. Germline V CDR1 and CDR2: SEHNR, FQNEAQ (reference sequence). The CDR3 is 15 residues long. Trimming stripped 2 bases from V and 0 bases from J, with 8 bases between. The CDR3 DNA is TGTGCCAGCAGCTTAATGGCCAGCTCCTACAATGAGCAGTTCTTC. Translated, it gives CASSLMASSYNEQFF.

This chain uses TRBV11-2 with TRBJ2-2; 7 nucleotides match TRBD1. Germline trimming cut 4 bases from V and 4 bases from J; bases unmatched to any gene: 9. The CDR3 contains 16 residues. Germline loops: CDR1 SGHAT, CDR2 FQNNGV. For the CDR3, the DNA is TGTGCCAGCAGCTCCTACAGGGGCCGGCCCACCGGGGAGCTGTTTTTT. Translating gives CASSSYRGRPTGELFF.

The chain carries TRBV6-1 and TRBJ1-4, with a possible D match to TRBD1 (6 bases). The CDR3 spans 15 residues. In germline, CDR1 is MNHNS, CDR2 SASEGT. The V gene lost 11 bases and the J gene lost 6 bases, with 22 bases spanning the gap. The CDR3 sequence is CAAANLREGDEKLFF. CDR3 DNA sequence: TGTGCCGCAGCGAACCTAAGGGAGGGGGATGAAAAACTGTTTTTT.

The chain recombines TRBV11-2 with TRBJ2-5; TRBD2 matches 10 bases. This CDR3 is built from 18 residues. CDR1 SGHAT and CDR2 FQNNGV come from the germline V gene. Trimming cost V 8 bases and J 0 bases; bases outside gene matches: 15. The chain's CDR3 is CASGARFSGGPHQETQYF. CDR3 nucleotide sequence: TGTGCCAGCGGTGCAAGATTTAGCGGGGGGCCCCACCAAGAGACCCAGTACTTC.

This chain joins TRBV14 and TRBJ1-6; tentative D call: TRBD1 (5 bases). V lost 1 base to trimming and J lost 9 bases, with 10 bases between them. The germline V gene encodes CDR1 SGHDN and CDR2 FVKESK. This CDR3 has 14 amino acids. The CDR3 DNA sequence: TGTGCCAGCAGCCAAGCAGGGAGAGGTTCACCCCTCCACTTT. This codes for CASSQAGRGSPLHF.